This TCR beta chain was sequenced in a study of blood T cell repertoires in COVID-19. The assay was immunoSEQ multiplex PCR, and TCRdb's table has in-frame clones only and misses some. The sample lists over 200,000 clones, approximately 81% occurring once. The CDR3 spans 14 residues. Germline V gene sequence: CDR1 MDHEN, CDR2 SYDVKM. Trimming took off 6 bases at V and 4 bases at J, with 15 bases between the two ends. Sequences were obtained from peripheral blood. The rearrangement uses TRBV28 and TRBJ1-2; TRBD1 is a possible D gene (6 bases). This receptor was identified in a woman aged 80 or over with active or convalescent COVID-19. In DNA, the CDR3 is TGTGCCAGCAGACCTCGACAGGTCGCCTATGGCTACACCTTC. This gives the protein CASRPRQVAYGYTF.